A selection of T cell receptor beta chains follows, all from one sample in a study of cytomegalovirus exposure and HLA in healthy donors. Method: immunoSEQ multiplex PCR; TCRdb's copy keeps in-frame clones and lacks some. Here the sample spans just over 150,000 clones, approximately 70% being singletons. Sequenced sample: PBMCs. Source of these receptors: a man aged 35 to 55 in good health and CMV-seropositive. Both conserved end residues are part of each CDR3. The D gene is left open where the match is weak. Some rows have no size entry. The others give once, few or many, or a class for an expanded clone.

CDR3 protein: CASSPSAVSTEAFF
CDR3 DNA: TGTGCCAGCTCACCATCTGCGGTGAGCACTGAAGCTTTCTTT
D gene: NA
V gene: TRBV18
J gene: TRBJ1-1
clone size: NA

CDR3 protein: CACGTGLNSPLHF
CDR3 DNA: TGTGCCTGCGGGACAGGGCTGAATTCACCCCTCCACTTT
D gene: TRBD1
V gene: TRBV30
J gene: TRBJ1-6
clone size: NA

CDR3 protein: CASSSFLGQDRGYTF
CDR3 DNA: TGTGCCAGCAGCTCTTTTTTGGGCCAGGATCGCGGCTACACCTTC
D gene: NA
V gene: TRBV6-6
J gene: TRBJ1-2
clone size: NA

CDR3 protein: CASSSKTALDRGRAFF
CDR3 DNA: TGTGCCAGCAGCTCGAAGACAGCTCTGGACAGGGGGCGAGCTTTCTTT
D gene: TRBD1
V gene: TRBV7-2
J gene: TRBJ1-1
clone size: few

CDR3 protein: CASGAGFISVGEQFF
CDR3 DNA: TGTGCCAGCGGGGCTGGATTTATCTCGGTCGGTGAGCAGTTCTTC
D gene: NA
V gene: TRBV27
J gene: TRBJ2-1
clone size: NA

CDR3 protein: CASSYGGVYGYTF
CDR3 DNA: TGTGCCAGCAGTTACGGAGGAGTCTATGGCTACACCTTC
D gene: NA
V gene: TRBV6-5
J gene: TRBJ1-2
clone size: NA

CDR3 protein: CASSFPGVQHTGELFF
CDR3 DNA: TGTGCCAGCAGCTTCCCAGGGGTTCAGCACACCGGGGAGCTGTTTTTT
D gene: NA
V gene: TRBV5-8
J gene: TRBJ2-2
clone size: NA

CDR3 protein: CASSPTGAPIYEQYF
CDR3 DNA: TGCGCCAGCAGCCCGACAGGGGCGCCGATCTACGAGCAGTACTTC
D gene: TRBD1
V gene: TRBV5-1
J gene: TRBJ2-7
clone size: NA

CDR3 protein: CASSKSISAGEQYF
CDR3 DNA: TGTGCCAGCAGCAAATCTATCAGTGCAGGCGAGCAGTACTTC
D gene: NA
V gene: TRBV5-4
J gene: TRBJ2-7
clone size: NA

CDR3 protein: CSVGGGAGSDTQYF
CDR3 DNA: TGCAGCGTCGGCGGGGGGGCCGGGTCAGATACGCAGTATTTT
D gene: TRBD2
V gene: TRBV29-1
J gene: TRBJ2-3
clone size: NA

CDR3 protein: CASSPSIERGIPQNIQYF
CDR3 DNA: TGCGCCAGCAGCCCGTCAATAGAGCGGGGAATCCCTCAAAACATTCAGTACTTC
D gene: TRBD2
V gene: TRBV5-1
J gene: TRBJ2-4
clone size: NA

CDR3 protein: CASSLGSYEQYF
CDR3 DNA: TGTGCCAGCAGCTTGGGCAGTTACGAGCAGTACTTC
D gene: NA
V gene: TRBV7-9
J gene: TRBJ2-7
clone size: NA

CDR3 protein: CASTPWTSGGGWETQYF
CDR3 DNA: TGTGCCAGCACCCCCTGGACTAGCGGGGGGGGGTGGGAGACCCAGTACTTC
D gene: TRBD2
V gene: TRBV5-6
J gene: TRBJ2-5
clone size: few

CDR3 protein: CASSWSRDSPYNEQFF
CDR3 DNA: TGTGCCAGCAGCTGGAGCCGGGACAGTCCCTACAATGAGCAGTTCTTC
D gene: TRBD1
V gene: TRBV7-9
J gene: TRBJ2-1
clone size: NA

CDR3 protein: CASSVNTAQGAYEQYF
CDR3 DNA: TGTGCCAGCAGTGTAAATACAGCTCAAGGGGCCTACGAGCAGTACTTC
D gene: NA
V gene: TRBV6-1
J gene: TRBJ2-7
clone size: NA

CDR3 protein: CASSLAWRDRRNTEAFF
CDR3 DNA: TGCGCCAGCAGCTTGGCCTGGAGGGACAGGCGGAACACTGAAGCTTTCTTT
D gene: TRBD1
V gene: TRBV5-1
J gene: TRBJ1-1
clone size: NA

CDR3 protein: CATSDRPQPNSPLHF
CDR3 DNA: TGTGCCACCAGCGACAGACCCCAACCCAATTCACCCCTCCACTTT
D gene: NA
V gene: TRBV15
J gene: TRBJ1-6
clone size: once

CDR3 protein: CASSRQGRDYGYTF
CDR3 DNA: TGTGCCAGCAGTAGACAGGGGAGGGACTATGGCTACACCTTC
D gene: TRBD1
V gene: TRBV6-5
J gene: TRBJ1-2
clone size: NA